The 15 T cell receptor beta chains below were found in one sample sequenced in a study of cytomegalovirus exposure and HLA in healthy donors. 13 Jbeta primers and 60 Vbeta primers were used for the PCR. The table came from immunoSEQ multiplex PCR; TCRdb's copy has only in-frame clones and leaves some out. The data show 90,000 to 150,000 clones, less than 65% seen once. What was sequenced was PBMCs. The receptors come from a middle-aged man in good health and CMV-seropositive.

The chain employs TRBV19 and TRBJ2-7; TRBD2 might be the D (6 bases). V was clipped by 1 base and J by 2 bases, with 12 bases between them. The CDR3 is 15 amino acids. CDR1 LNHDA and CDR2 SQIVND come from the germline V gene (reference sequence). CDR3 region: CASSIGGAGTYEQYF. DNA for the CDR3: TGTGCCAGTAGTATAGGCGGGGCGGGGACCTACGAGCAGTACTTC. Looking up the rest from reference TRBV19 and TRBJ2-7 gives the full variable domain: DGGITQSPKYLFRKEGQNVTLSCEQNLNHDAMYWYRQDPGQGLRLIYYSQIVNDFQKGDIAEGYSVSREKKESFPLTVTSAQKNPTAFYLCASSIGGAGTYEQYFGPGTRLTVT.

In this sample, this clone turned up once. The V gene is TRBV25-1, the J gene TRBJ2-2; no clear D. Germline values: CDR1 MGHDK, CDR2 SYGVNS. The CDR3 is made up of 16 amino acids. V was shortened by 3 bases and J by 0 bases, with 11 bases between the two germline ends. The CDR3, as DNA: TGTGCCAGCAGTGATATGGGCCGATCGAACACCGGGGAGCTGTTTTTT. Translation gives CASSDMGRSNTGELFF.

The CDR3 coding sequence is TGTGCCAGCAGCCCCGGACTATTCTATAATTCACCCCTCCACTTT. This translates into CASSPGLFYNSPLHF. This chain links TRBV5-5 with TRBJ1-6, with D unresolved. Germline V lookup: CDR1 SGHKS, CDR2 YYEKEE (reference sequence). The CDR3 totals 15 residues. V lost 4 bases and J 3 bases, leaving 11 bases between the germline ends.

The J gene is TRBJ2-4, the V gene TRBV28; a weak D match, TRBD2 (5 bases). Germline V gene lookup returns CDR1 MDHEN and CDR2 SYDVKM. The CDR3 is made up of 15 amino acids. V was trimmed by 7 bases and J by 5 bases, leaving 18 bases between them. The CDR3 DNA sequence: TGTGCCAGCATCCCCCGCAGGCGGCGGGAAAACATTCAGTACTTC. Translation: CASIPRRRRENIQYF. The complete variable domain, with remaining parts taken from reference TRBV28 and TRBJ2-4, reads DVKVTQSSRYLVKRTGEKVFLECVQDMDHENMFWYRQDPGLGLRLIYFSYDVKMKEKGDIPEGYSVSREKKERFSLILESASTNQTSMYLCASIPRRRRENIQYFGAGTRLSVL.

This clone was observed a handful of times. The genes are TRBV6-5 and TRBJ2-7; 8 nucleotides match TRBD1. Germline V gene sequence: CDR1 MNHEY, CDR2 SVGAGI. This CDR3 region has 14 residues. After removal of 0 bases from V and 3 bases from J, the junction contained 1 base not matched to a gene. The CDR3 region is CASSYSGTGYEQYF. The CDR3, as DNA: TGTGCCAGCAGTTACTCCGGGACAGGCTACGAGCAGTACTTC.

V usage is TRBV5-1 and J usage is TRBJ2-7; D gene ambiguous. CDR1 is SGHRS, CDR2 YFSETQ, per germline. Trimming left V 3 bases short and J 2 bases short, with 9 bases between. The CDR3 sequence is 13 residues long. Here the CDR3 reads CASSSLLTYEQYF. The CDR3 DNA reads as TGCGCCAGCAGCTCTCTTCTTACCTACGAGCAGTACTTC.

In its sample, this clone was seen once. V gene TRBV9 combines with J gene TRBJ2-2; a weak D match, TRBD1 (5 bases). This CDR3 has 16 residues. V lost 0 bases and J 1 base, leaving 10 bases between the germline ends. Germline CDR1 reads SGDLS; CDR2 reads YYNGEE. CDR3 residues: CASSVVGRENTGELFF. DNA for the CDR3: TGTGCCAGCAGCGTAGTGGGCAGGGAGAACACCGGGGAGCTGTTTTTT.

With respect to this clone: This specimen includes other DNA sequences encoding the same CDR3. This rearrangement joins TRBV5-1 to TRBJ1-1, with D perhaps TRBD1 (5 bases). V lost 0 bases, J lost 3 bases, and 9 bases lay in between. Germline assignment: CDR1 SGHRS and CDR2 YFSETQ. This CDR3 contains 14 residues. The CDR3 sequence: CASSLGGGDTEAFF. The CDR3 DNA is TGCGCCAGCAGCTTGGGTGGGGGGGACACTGAAGCTTTCTTT.

This clone has more than one count but fewer than ten. This chain connects TRBV6-8 to TRBJ1-2; D not certain. V dropped 2 bases and J dropped 6 bases, with 28 bases sitting between them. Germline lookup yields CDR1 MNHGY and CDR2 SAAAGT. This CDR3 spans 19 amino acids. CDR3 sequence (DNA): TGTGCCAGCAGTTACCAGCAGTGGCTTCAGGTACGATCGCGGGATGGCTACACCTTC. This translates into CASSYQQWLQVRSRDGYTF.

The J gene is TRBJ2-7, the V gene TRBV2; 9 positions agree with TRBD1. The CDR3 is 13 residues long. Germline V gives CDR1 SNHLY, CDR2 FYNNEI. V was pared by 10 bases and J by 2 bases, with 6 bases of the junction left unmatched. The CDR3 DNA follows: TGTGCCACCGGGACAGGGTATACCTACGAGCAGTACTTC. As protein: CATGTGYTYEQYF.

The chain combines TRBV2 with TRBJ2-3; D is uncertain. CDR3 length equals 15 residues. Germline V lookup: CDR1 SNHLY, CDR2 FYNNEI. Trimming removed 8 bases at V and 1 base at J, with 16 bases between. The CDR3 sequence is CASSNGQVRTDTQYF. The CDR3 DNA follows: TGTGCCAGCTCAAACGGTCAGGTCCGCACAGATACGCAGTATTTT.

The chain employs TRBV6-1 and TRBJ2-7; D perhaps matches TRBD1 (6 bases). The CDR3 consists of 12 residues. Trimming left V 6 bases short and J 6 bases short, with 12 bases between. The germline CDR1 and CDR2 sequences are MNHNS and SASEGT. The CDR3 DNA reads as TGTGCCAGCAGGGAAAGCAGGGGCGAGCAGTACTTC. Translated: CASRESRGEQYF.

J is TRBJ2-2 and V is TRBV4-2; TRBD1 might be the D (6 bases). The CDR3 is made up of 15 amino acids. Trimming removed 1 base from V and 7 bases from J, with 13 bases in between. CDR1 is LGHNA, CDR2 YNFKEQ, per germline. DNA for the CDR3: TGTGCCAGCAGCCAAGCGGGACACAGACACGGGGAGCTGTTTTTT. This translates into CASSQAGHRHGELFF.

The rearrangement links TRBV10-3 to TRBJ2-7; TRBD1 matches 12 bases. Germline V gene data show CDR1 as ENHRY and CDR2 as SYGVKD. V was pared by 7 bases and J by 5 bases, with 6 bases of the junction left unmatched. This CDR3 has 14 residues. CDR3 residues: CAIKPRDRGHEQYF. CDR3 DNA sequence: TGTGCCATCAAACCTCGGGACAGGGGGCACGAGCAGTACTTC.

The V gene is TRBV11-1, the J gene TRBJ2-5, with a possible D match to TRBD1 (6 bases). The germline V gene has CDR1 SGHAT and CDR2 FQDESV (reference sequence). CDR3 length: 14 residues. Trimming took off 3 bases at V and 1 base at J, with 9 bases between the two ends. The CDR3 here is CASSFNRVQETQYF. The CDR3 DNA is TGTGCCAGCAGCTTCAACAGGGTCCAAGAGACCCAGTACTTC.